The 26 T cell receptor beta chains presented below share a single source sample, sequenced in a study of blood T cell repertoires in COVID-19. Sequencing was performed with immunoSEQ multiplex PCR; in TCRdb, only in-frame clones are kept and a portion is missing. Among 200,000 to 300,000 clones listed, about 91% were seen once. The sample taken for sequencing was PBMCs or T cells enriched from blood (not recorded which). All receptors derive from a middle-aged woman with acute COVID-19.

The chain is built from TRBV19 and TRBJ1-5; 7 bases map to TRBD1. The CDR3 contains 15 residues. The V and J ends lost 2 bases and 4 bases, in that order; junction bases with no gene match: 5. CDR1 and CDR2 from the germline V gene are LNHDA and SQIVND (reference sequence). CDR3 bases: TGTGCCAGTAGTATACGACAGGGAGGTAATCAGCCCCAGCATTTT. Protein sequence: CASSIRQGGNQPQHF. Based on the CDR3 plus reference TRBV19 and TRBJ1-5, the full variable domain is DGGITQSPKYLFRKEGQNVTLSCEQNLNHDAMYWYRQDPGQGLRLIYYSQIVNDFQKGDIAEGYSVSREKKESFPLTVTSAQKNPTAFYLCASSIRQGGNQPQHFGDGTRLSIL.

This chain joins TRBV24-1 and TRBJ2-1; possibly TRBD2 for D (5 bases). Trimming left V 10 bases short and J 5 bases short, with 14 bases between. The CDR3 covers 13 residues. The germline gives CDR1 KGHDR, CDR2 SFDVKD. The CDR3 DNA follows: TGTGCCACAAAGGGAGCAGAGGACAATGAGCAGTTCTTC. It translates to CATKGAEDNEQFF.

The V call is TRBV24-1, the J call TRBJ2-5; TRBD1 agrees at 10 bases. This CDR3 has 18 residues. J was trimmed by 5 bases and V by 4 bases; bases with no gene match: 15. CDR1 and CDR2 (germline): KGHDR, SFDVKD. In DNA, the CDR3 is TGTGCCACCAGTGACCCCCTTAGGCGGGACAGGGGACCGGAGACCCAGTACTTC. Amino acid sequence: CATSDPLRRDRGPETQYF.

The V and J genes are TRBV30 and TRBJ1-6, with 11 bases fitting TRBD1. The ends lost 0 bases at V and 4 bases at J; junction bases unmatched: 5. This CDR3 region has 17 residues. Germline V gives CDR1 GTSNPN, CDR2 SVGIG (reference sequence). In DNA, the CDR3 is TGTGCCTGGAGTGTAACCGGGACAGGGGGATATAATTCACCCCTCCACTTT. This encodes CAWSVTGTGGYNSPLHF.

The chain combines TRBV18 with TRBJ1-3, with 7 bases lining up with TRBD1. Germline assignment: CDR1 KGHSH and CDR2 LQKENI. The V gene end was trimmed by 3 bases and the J gene end by 2 bases; junction bases not matched to a gene: 10. This CDR3 spans 17 amino acids. The CDR3 loop is CASSPTQTGFTGNTIYF. CDR3 nucleotides: TGTGCCAGCTCACCTACCCAGACAGGGTTTACTGGAAACACCATATATTTT.

The chain carries TRBV5-1 and TRBJ2-1; 8 nucleotides match TRBD2. The CDR3 is 18 residues long. Per the germline V gene, CDR1 is SGHRS and CDR2 is YFSETQ. V was clipped by 0 bases and J by 2 bases; unmatched bases: 10. DNA for the CDR3: TGCGCCAGCAGCTTGGTTCTAGCGGGTCCCCCGGCCTACAATGAGCAGTTCTTC. Protein sequence: CASSLVLAGPPAYNEQFF.

This chain joins TRBV27 and TRBJ1-6; D is ambiguous. The CDR3 extends over 13 amino acids. The V gene lost 0 bases and the J gene lost 8 bases, with 5 bases spanning the gap. Germline CDR1 is MNHEY and CDR2 is SMNVEV (reference sequence). Here the CDR3 DNA reads TGTGCCAGCAGTTTATCCGGGGATTCACCCCTCCACTTT. Translation: CASSLSGDSPLHF.

The gene calls are TRBV15 and TRBJ2-2, with no clear D. The CDR3 is 12 amino acids. V shed 1 base and J shed 7 bases, with 4 bases lying between them. The germline CDR1 and CDR2 sequences are LNHNV and YYDKDF (reference sequence). The CDR3 DNA is TGTGCCACCAGCAGAGGTATCGGGGAGCTGTTTTTT. The encoded protein is CATSRGIGELFF.

The V and J genes are TRBV6-5 and TRBJ1-5, with D uncertain. This CDR3 is built from 12 residues. The germline V gene has CDR1 MNHEY and CDR2 SVGAGI. The V end was cut by 7 bases, the J end by 2 bases, with 6 bases between. In DNA form, the CDR3 reads TGTGCCAGCAAAGCGGGCAATCAGCCCCAGCATTTT. Encoded protein: CASKAGNQPQHF.

The chain has TRBV2 and TRBJ2-6, with D possibly matching TRBD2 (7 bases). CDR3 length: 17 residues. The V gene lost 5 bases and the J gene lost 4 bases, with 18 bases spanning the gap. The germline V gene has CDR1 SNHLY and CDR2 FYNNEI. The CDR3 here is CASSYSRGARGANVLTF. The CDR3 DNA reads as TGTGCCAGCAGTTACAGCCGGGGGGCGAGAGGGGCCAACGTCCTGACTTTC.

The chain combines TRBV5-1 with TRBJ2-5; 8 nucleotides match TRBD1. Germline CDR1 reads SGHRS; CDR2 reads YFSETQ. This CDR3 is built from 16 residues. After removal of 0 bases from V and 4 bases from J, the junction contained 8 bases not matched to a gene. CDR3 sequence (DNA): TGCGCCAGCAGCTTGGAGAATGGACAGGGTGGAGAGACCCAGTACTTC. This encodes CASSLENGQGGETQYF.

This clone was observed a single time. J is TRBJ2-5 and V is TRBV11-3; TRBD2 aligns across 11 bases. The J segment lost 2 bases and the V segment lost 3 bases, leaving 5 bases of the junction unmatched. The length of the CDR3 is 16 residues. The germline V gene encodes CDR1 SGHNT and CDR2 YENEEA. CDR3 DNA sequence: TGTGCCAGCAGCTTCTTGGGACTAGCGGAGCAAGAGACCCAGTACTTC. Protein sequence: CASSFLGLAEQETQYF.

This rearrangement joins TRBV2 to TRBJ1-2, with D perhaps TRBD1 (6 bases). V was cut by 8 bases and J by 3 bases, with 13 bases left in between. CDR3 length: 13 amino acids. Germline V CDR1 and CDR2: SNHLY, FYNNEI. The CDR3: CASRGGRDYGYTF. The CDR3 DNA reads as TGTGCCAGCCGGGGGGGGCGCGACTATGGCTACACCTTC.

A note on this clone: In the same sample, other DNA sequences code for this CDR3. V usage is TRBV25-1 and J usage is TRBJ1-2; D is uncertain. CDR1 is MGHDK, CDR2 SYGVNS, per germline. Trimming left V 3 bases short and J 2 bases short, with 7 bases between. The CDR3 runs to 13 residues. CDR3 protein: CASSETGNYGYTF. CDR3 DNA: TGTGCCAGCAGTGAGACGGGAAACTATGGCTACACCTTC.

The chain joins TRBV29-1 to TRBJ1-2, with TRBD1 as a possible D gene (5 bases). V lost 0 bases to trimming and J lost 0 bases, with 20 bases between them. The CDR3 extends over 18 amino acids. The germline gives CDR1 SQVTM, CDR2 ANQGSEA. In DNA, the CDR3 is TGCAGCGTTGAAGAGGGGCAGCCATCCTCGGGAGCTAACTATGGCTACACCTTC. Translating gives CSVEEGQPSSGANYGYTF.

The chain employs TRBV2 and TRBJ2-7, with D maybe TRBD1 (6 bases). The V end lost 6 bases, the J end lost 5 bases, and 20 bases lay between the germline ends. CDR3 length: 15 residues. Germline V gene sequence: CDR1 SNHLY, CDR2 FYNNEI. The CDR3 region has the DNA TGTGCCAGCAGGTCCCCAGGGGCAGCAGGCGACGAGCAGTACTTC. Translation gives CASRSPGAAGDEQYF.

V usage is TRBV28 and J usage is TRBJ1-6; D perhaps matches TRBD1 (6 bases). Trimming shortened V by 3 bases and J by 4 bases, and 10 bases separated the two germline ends. This CDR3 has 15 amino acids. Germline assignment: CDR1 MDHEN and CDR2 SYDVKM. The CDR3 is CASSFGTRYNSPLHF. CDR3 DNA: TGTGCCAGCAGTTTTGGGACAAGGTATAATTCACCCCTCCACTTT.

This clone has just one count. The chain employs TRBV11-3 and TRBJ1-6, with D unresolved. V shed 1 base and J shed 9 bases, with 16 bases lying between them. The CDR3 runs 16 residues. Per the germline V gene, CDR1 is SGHNT and CDR2 is YENEEA. Here the CDR3 DNA reads TGTGCCAGCAGCTTAGCCCCACCACGATCGAGTTCACCCCTCCACTTT. Amino acid sequence: CASSLAPPRSSSPLHF.

The chain carries TRBV19 and TRBJ1-5, with TRBD1 matching 12 bases. The V and J ends lost 4 bases and 6 bases, in that order; junction bases with no gene match: 7. This CDR3 has 16 residues. Germline loops: CDR1 LNHDA, CDR2 SQIVND (reference sequence). The CDR3 nucleotides are TGTGCCAGTAGTACAAAGGGACAGGGGGCAGGTCAGCCCCAGCATTTT. This codes for CASSTKGQGAGQPQHF.

CDR3 sequence: CAWSVRASLEQYV. As DNA, the CDR3 is TGTGCCTGGAGTGTACGGGCTAGCCTCGAGCAGTACGTC. The chain combines TRBV30 with TRBJ2-7; a weak D match, TRBD2 (5 bases). CDR1 GTSNPN and CDR2 SVGIG come from the germline V gene (reference sequence). CDR3 length: 13 amino acids. The V gene lost 0 bases and the J gene lost 6 bases, with 12 bases spanning the gap.

The chain links TRBV9 to TRBJ2-7; TRBD2 matches at 8 bases. Per germline, CDR1 SGDLS and CDR2 YYNGEE. Trimming at V came to 0 bases and at J to 2 bases, leaving 4 bases not matched to a gene. The CDR3 loop spans 15 amino acids. This chain's CDR3 is CASSVAGGRPYEQYF. The DNA for the CDR3 is TGTGCCAGCAGCGTAGCGGGGGGGAGGCCCTACGAGCAGTACTTC.

V gene TRBV19 combines with J gene TRBJ2-2; D is unclear. This CDR3 spans 15 amino acids. V shed 3 bases and J shed 6 bases, with 14 bases lying between them. The V gene's germline CDR1 is LNHDA and CDR2 SQIVND (reference sequence). CDR3 loop: CASSISLPRPGELFF. As DNA, the CDR3 is TGTGCCAGTAGTATCTCACTACCCCGGCCCGGGGAGCTGTTTTTT.

The chain recombines TRBV6-2 or TRBV6-3 with TRBJ1-2; maybe TRBD1 (6 bases). V was cut by 1 base and J by 2 bases, with 14 bases left in between. CDR3 length: 16 amino acids. Germline values: CDR1 MNHEY, CDR2 SVGEGT. The CDR3 DNA is TGTGCCAGCAGTTACTATACACAGGGATTCAACTATGGCTACACCTTC. It codes for CASSYYTQGFNYGYTF.

The V and J genes are TRBV10-3 and TRBJ2-2, with 8 bases aligning to TRBD1. Germline V gives CDR1 ENHRY, CDR2 SYGVKD. V gave up 6 bases and J gave up 0 bases; unmatched junction bases: 3. The CDR3 consists of 15 residues. CDR3 bases: TGTGCCATCAGCCCGACAGGGGCGAACACCGGGGAGCTGTTTTTT. Protein product: CAISPTGANTGELFF.

Note on this clone: A read error may explain this, as a much larger clone is one base away. V gene TRBV5-4 combines with J gene TRBJ2-3, with 12 bases that match TRBD2. Germline-derived CDR1 and CDR2 are SGHNT and YYREEE (reference sequence). This CDR3 has 16 residues. The junction had 0 bases not matched to a gene; V was cut back by 0 bases and J by 1 base. In DNA form, the CDR3 reads TGTGCCAGCAGCTTGGGACTAGCGGGAGGCACAGATACGCAGTATTTT. It translates to CASSLGLAGGTDTQYF.

The V gene is TRBV25-1, the J gene TRBJ2-5; maybe TRBD1 (6 bases). In germline, CDR1 is MGHDK, CDR2 SYGVNS. The CDR3 runs 13 residues. Trimming took 6 bases from V and 3 from J, leaving 11 bases between them. The CDR3 bases are TGTGCCAGCAGCAGGGGACGGGAAGAGACCCAGTACTTC. Its translation is CASSRGREETQYF.